The clone carrying this T cell receptor (beta chain) was seen at least ten times. Time point here: patch test 1, 2 weeks after DPC sensitization. Treatment in this sample: therapeutic diphenylcyclopropenone sensitization with weekly scalp DPC. This record comes from a study of human T cells and chemical hapten exposure. The CDR3 spans 16 residues. Unmatched junction bases numbered 12, after V lost 6 bases and J lost 3 bases. Germline-derived CDR1 and CDR2 are SGHVS and FNYEAQ. In TCRdb, the RACE reads were re-called with MiXCR into one record per CDR3 protein. The repertoire holds around 380,000 distinct CDR3 sequences, with nearly 5% as singletons.

This rearrangement joins TRBV7-6 to TRBJ2-3, with 7 bases identical to TRBD2. The clonotype originates from a woman between 45 and 60 years old with alopecia areata. Some clones in this sample may be carry-over from other donors' samples. The material sequenced was whole blood, taken in connection with sensitization to the hapten diphenylcyclopropenone (DPC). Written as DNA, the CDR3 is TGTGCCAGCAGGCCCCCAGCGGGGTTAGGGACAGATACGCAGTATTTT. It is translated as CASRPPAGLGTDTQYF.